This passage covers 21 T cell receptor beta chains from one sample sequenced in a study of cytomegalovirus exposure and HLA in healthy donors (dated by TCRdb to the late 2010s). To prepare the library, the immunoSEQ multiplex PCR assay was applied. The multiplex PCR relied on a mix of 60 forward primers for TCR Vbeta segments and 13 reverse primers for TCR Jbeta segments. TCRdb mirrors the immuneACCESS table, restricted to in-frame sequences. Some clones are absent from its copies; in checked studies, under half trace to an unresolved V gene, and the reason for the others is unknown. Per the sample table, the count is some 110,000 clones. Jointly, the top ten make up about 2.3% of the sample. The material sequenced was PBMCs. The receptors derive from a man in his forties or fifties in good health and CMV-seronegative.

The chain recombines TRBV28 with TRBJ2-7; D is unresolved. The germline V and J ends were trimmed by 3 bases and 9 bases, with 15 bases remaining between them. This CDR3 spans 13 amino acids. Per germline, CDR1 MDHEN and CDR2 SYDVKM. DNA for the CDR3: TGTGCCAGCAGTTTCCGACCAGGCCCTACGCAGTACTTC. Protein sequence: CASSFRPGPTQYF.

The chain uses TRBV6-6 and TRBJ2-5; D may be TRBD2 (5 bases). This CDR3 has 14 amino acids. Germline values: CDR1 MNHNY, CDR2 SVGAGI (reference sequence). The V and J ends lost 0 bases and 4 bases respectively, with 9 bases between them. In DNA, the CDR3 is TGTGCCAGCAGTTACTCGTATGCGGGAGAGACCCAGTACTTC. It encodes CASSYSYAGETQYF.

The chain is built from TRBV6-6 and TRBJ1-1; no definite D call. Trimming stripped 7 bases from V and 0 bases from J, with 6 bases between. Germline CDR1 is MNHNY and CDR2 is SVGAGI (reference sequence). The length of the CDR3 is 12 residues. Here the CDR3 DNA reads TGTGCCAGCAAGACAATGAACACTGAAGCTTTCTTT. This translates into CASKTMNTEAFF.

The chain is built from TRBV13 and TRBJ2-5; 11 nucleotides agree with TRBD2. With 5 bases clipped from V and 3 bases from J, the junction kept 11 bases outside the gene matches. Germline loops: CDR1 PRHDT, CDR2 FYEKMQ (reference sequence). CDR3 length: 17 amino acids. The CDR3 loop reads CASSPRLAGRFEETQYF. The CDR3 DNA reads as TGTGCCAGCAGCCCGAGACTAGCGGGAAGGTTTGAAGAGACCCAGTACTTC.

In DNA form, the CDR3 reads TGTGCCGGGTCAGGGTACCTTACTAGCGGGAGGGCCCGATCCTACGAGCAGTACTTC. This gives the protein CAGSGYLTSGRARSYEQYF. The rearrangement links TRBV7-3 to TRBJ2-7; the match to TRBD2 covers 13 bases. Germline trimming cut 11 bases from V and 1 base from J; bases unmatched to any gene: 20. This CDR3 comprises 19 residues. Germline CDR1 and CDR2: SGHTA and FQGTGA.

CDR3: CASSAVGRRDTQYF. The CDR3 region has the DNA TGTGCCAGCAGTGCGGTAGGGAGGAGGGATACGCAGTATTTT. The chain uses TRBV2 and TRBJ2-3; D is possibly TRBD2 (6 bases). Per the germline V gene, CDR1 is SNHLY and CDR2 is FYNNEI. The CDR3 runs 14 residues. Trimming removed 4 bases from V and 6 bases from J, with 14 bases in between.

The genes are TRBV5-6 and TRBJ1-2, with unresolved D. Germline-derived CDR1 and CDR2 are SGHDT and YYEEEE. The CDR3 runs 14 residues. V lost 0 bases and J lost 8, with 14 bases in between. Here the CDR3 reads CASSLAVRQGGYTF. DNA of the CDR3: TGTGCCAGCAGCTTGGCGGTGAGACAAGGAGGCTACACCTTC. The full variable domain, with the rest looked up from reference TRBV5-6 and TRBJ1-2, is DAGVTQSPTHLIKTRGQQVTLRCSPKSGHDTVSWYQQALGQGPQFIFQYYEEEERQRGNFPDRFSGHQFPNYSSELNVNALLLGDSALYLCASSLAVRQGGYTFGSGTRLTVV.

The chain uses TRBV28 and TRBJ2-3; TRBD2 aligns across 11 bases. From germline, CDR1 is MDHEN and CDR2 SYDVKM. The CDR3 has 18 amino acids. V dropped 4 bases and J dropped 0; count of bases not matched to a gene: 9. CDR3 residues: CASSYSSRTSGSTDTQYF. DNA for the CDR3: TGTGCCAGCAGTTACTCATCAAGGACTAGCGGGAGCACAGATACGCAGTATTTT. The full variable domain, with the rest looked up from reference TRBV28 and TRBJ2-3, is DVKVTQSSRYLVKRTGEKVFLECVQDMDHENMFWYRQDPGLGLRLIYFSYDVKMKEKGDIPEGYSVSREKKERFSLILESASTNQTSMYLCASSYSSRTSGSTDTQYFGPGTRLTVL.

The genes are TRBV10-3 and TRBJ2-1; 9 nucleotides align to TRBD2. The CDR3 runs to 14 residues. J was trimmed by 6 bases and V by 0 bases; bases with no gene match: 0. Germline CDR1 is ENHRY and CDR2 is SYGVKD. The CDR3: CAISESREGNEQFF. The CDR3 nucleotides are TGTGCCATCAGTGAGTCGCGGGAGGGCAATGAGCAGTTCTTC.

The DNA for the CDR3 is TGTGCCAGCAGGCCGCCCAGGGGGATGAATAGGGCTGGGGCCAACGTCCTGACTTTC. It translates to CASRPPRGMNRAGANVLTF. The chain joins TRBV28 to TRBJ2-6; TRBD1 agrees at 7 bases. With 6 bases clipped from V and 2 bases from J, the junction kept 16 bases outside the gene matches. The CDR3 has 19 amino acids. Germline V lookup: CDR1 MDHEN, CDR2 SYDVKM.

The chain couples TRBV19 to TRBJ2-7, with a possible D match to TRBD1 (6 bases). Germline V gene sequence: CDR1 LNHDA, CDR2 SQIVND (reference sequence). The CDR3 consists of 15 residues. Trimming removed 5 bases from V and 1 base from J, with 15 bases in between. CDR3 bases: TGTGCCAGTAGTCGAGGTGGGGACATTTCCTACGAGCAGTACTTC. Protein sequence: CASSRGGDISYEQYF. Using reference TRBV19 and TRBJ2-7 for the parts outside the CDR3, the full variable domain is DGGITQSPKYLFRKEGQNVTLSCEQNLNHDAMYWYRQDPGQGLRLIYYSQIVNDFQKGDIAEGYSVSREKKESFPLTVTSAQKNPTAFYLCASSRGGDISYEQYFGPGTRLTVT.

The gene calls are TRBV18 and TRBJ2-3, with a tentative D call TRBD2 (7 bases). Germline assignment: CDR1 KGHSH and CDR2 LQKENI. The CDR3 loop spans 16 amino acids. V lost 2 bases and J lost 2, with 14 bases in between. This CDR3 reads CASSPSMAGATDTQYF. In nucleotides, the CDR3 is TGTGCCAGCTCACCATCTATGGCGGGGGCCACAGATACGCAGTATTTT. The full variable domain, completed using reference TRBV18 and TRBJ2-3, is NAGVMQNPRHLVRRRGQEARLRCSPMKGHSHVYWYRQLPEEGLKFMVYLQKENIIDESGMPKERFSAEFPKEGPSILRIQQVVRGDSAAYFCASSPSMAGATDTQYFGPGTRLTVL.

V and J are TRBV27 and TRBJ2-1; 14 bases agree with TRBD2. Germline-derived CDR1 and CDR2 are MNHEY and SMNVEV (reference sequence). The ends lost 3 bases at V and 4 bases at J; junction bases unmatched: 2. The CDR3 is made up of 16 amino acids. The CDR3: CASSFGLAGGYNEQFF. The CDR3, as DNA: TGTGCCAGCAGTTTCGGACTAGCGGGAGGATACAATGAGCAGTTCTTC.

CDR3 nucleotides: TGTGCCACCAGCAAAGAGTTTACTAGCGGTACAGGCGAGCAGTACTTC. Its protein product is CATSKEFTSGTGEQYF. J is TRBJ2-5 and V is TRBV15; 8 nucleotides agree with TRBD2. The end of the DNA is better explained by TRBJ2-7, so the J call may be wrong. Per the germline V gene, CDR1 is LNHNV and CDR2 is YYDKDF (reference sequence). The CDR3 covers 16 residues.

CDR3 sequence: CASSDRGDGYTF. In DNA, the CDR3 is TGTGCCAGCAGTGACAGGGGGGATGGCTACACCTTC. This sequence joins TRBV28 and TRBJ1-2, with 9 bases that match TRBD1. Unmatched junction bases numbered 1, after V lost 5 bases and J lost 6 bases. Per germline, CDR1 MDHEN and CDR2 SYDVKM. The CDR3 is 12 amino acids.

The V call is TRBV11-2, the J call TRBJ2-1; D may be TRBD2 (6 bases). The CDR3 length is 13 residues. The V gene's germline CDR1 is SGHAT and CDR2 FQNNGV. V gave up 1 base and J gave up 15 bases, with 16 bases separating them. The CDR3 DNA follows: TGTGCCAGCAGCTTAGGGGGACTGAACTTGCCGTTCTTC. Its translation is CASSLGGLNLPFF.

The chain couples TRBV9 to TRBJ2-7; 10 bases are shared with TRBD2. The CDR3 has 14 residues. The V and J ends lost 4 bases and 4 bases, in that order; junction bases with no gene match: 5. Germline assignment: CDR1 SGDLS and CDR2 YYNGEE. The CDR3 here is CASSLLAGAYEQYF. In DNA form, the CDR3 reads TGTGCCAGCAGCCTTCTAGCGGGGGCATACGAGCAGTACTTC. Full variable domain (missing parts from reference TRBV9 and TRBJ2-7): DSGVTQTPKHLITATGQRVTLRCSPRSGDLSVYWYQQSLDQGLQFLIQYYNGEERAKGNILERFSAQQFPDLHSELNLSSLELGDSALYFCASSLLAGAYEQYFGPGTRLTVT.

The chain links TRBV5-1 to TRBJ1-5; possible D gene TRBD1, 5 bases. This CDR3 comprises 14 residues. Germline V CDR1 and CDR2: SGHRS, YFSETQ. V was cut by 4 bases and J by 2 bases, with 10 bases left in between. CDR3 residues: CASSTGGGNQPQHF. CDR3 bases: TGCGCCAGCAGCACCGGGGGGGGCAATCAGCCCCAGCATTTT.

The rearrangement links TRBV28 to TRBJ2-7; D ambiguous. The V gene's germline CDR1 is MDHEN and CDR2 SYDVKM. The CDR3 runs to 10 residues. Deletions cut 3 bases from V and 5 bases from J, with 2 bases between. The CDR3 sequence: CASSFNEQYF. The DNA for the CDR3 is TGTGCCAGCAGTTTCAACGAGCAGTACTTC.

This chain links TRBV4-1 with TRBJ2-7, with 9 bases identical to TRBD2. Trimming cost V 4 bases and J 5 bases; bases outside gene matches: 9. There are 15 residues in the CDR3. Germline CDR1 is MGHRA and CDR2 is YSYEKL. Here the CDR3 reads CASSPRSPSGNEQYF. CDR3 coding DNA: TGCGCCAGCAGCCCAAGATCCCCTAGCGGGAACGAGCAGTACTTC.

In the case of this clone: Other DNA sequences of this sample code for an identical CDR3. The chain recombines TRBV5-1 with TRBJ2-2; 10 bases align to TRBD2. Looked up from germline, CDR1 is SGHRS and CDR2 is YFSETQ. V was pared by 3 bases and J by 1 base, with 3 bases of the junction left unmatched. This CDR3 spans 16 amino acids. The DNA of the CDR3 is TGCGCCAGCAGCTCTAGGACTAGCGGGAACACCGGGGAGCTGTTTTTT. This encodes CASSSRTSGNTGELFF.